These 3 T cell receptor beta chains were sequenced from one sample in a study of T cells in Graves' hyperthyroidism and ophthalmopathy. Authors of the study amplified TCR beta CDR3 regions from RNA transcripts. First-round RT-PCR targeting the TCR CDR3 was performed with the HTBI primer set. Using its own MiXCR run on the multiplex PCR reads, TCRdb lists one record per CDR3 protein. The table shows approximately 400,000 distinct CDR3 sequences, with roughly 14% occurring only once. Sequencing was carried out using blood. Every receptor here comes from a man under 40 with Graves' hyperthyroidism that later progressed to Graves' ophthalmopathy.

In its sample, this clonotype was seen a few times. The rearrangement uses TRBV19 and TRBJ2-1; 7 bases line up with TRBD1. V trimming: 6 bases; J trimming: 1 base; junction bases outside the gene matches: 6. CDR3 length equals 15 residues. The V gene's germline CDR1 is LNHDA and CDR2 SQIVND (reference sequence). In DNA form, the CDR3 reads TGTGCCAGTAGGATTACAGGGGTTTCCTACAATGAGCAGTTCTTC. This encodes CASRITGVSYNEQFF.

By proportion, this clonotype is medium-sized. The chain uses TRBV27 and TRBJ1-6, with TRBD1 matching over 9 bases. The junction had 4 bases not matched to a gene; V was cut back by 5 bases and J by 5 bases. This CDR3 has 15 amino acids. Per germline, CDR1 MNHEY and CDR2 SMNVEV (reference sequence). The CDR3 nucleotides read TGTGCCAGCAGTGGTTGGGACAGGGATAATTCACCCCTCCACTTT. It codes for CASSGWDRDNSPLHF.

This clonotype was seen at least ten times. The CDR3 DNA follows: TGTGCCAGCGGACTAAGGACAGAAGCTTTCTTT. Its protein product is CASGLRTEAFF. The chain joins TRBV28 to TRBJ1-1; weak D call: TRBD1 (5 bases). Germline CDR1 and CDR2: MDHEN and SYDVKM. The CDR3 consists of 11 residues. Between the trimmed V and J ends, which lost 8 bases and 8 bases, there was a span of 12 bases.